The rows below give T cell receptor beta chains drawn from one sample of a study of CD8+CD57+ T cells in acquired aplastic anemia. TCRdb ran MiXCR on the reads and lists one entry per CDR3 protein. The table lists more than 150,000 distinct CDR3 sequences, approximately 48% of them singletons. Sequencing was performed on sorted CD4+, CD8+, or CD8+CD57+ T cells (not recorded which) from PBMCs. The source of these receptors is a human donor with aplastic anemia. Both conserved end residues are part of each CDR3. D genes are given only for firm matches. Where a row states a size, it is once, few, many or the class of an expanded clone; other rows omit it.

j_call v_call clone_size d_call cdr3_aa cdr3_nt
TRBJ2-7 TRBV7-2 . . CASSLEQSPYEQYF TGTGCCAGCAGCTTAGAACAGTCCCCCTACGAGCAGTACTTC
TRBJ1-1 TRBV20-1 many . CSARDGGGSTEAFF TGCAGTGCTAGAGACGGTGGGGGGAGCACTGAAGCTTTCTTT
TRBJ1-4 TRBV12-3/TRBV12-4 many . CASRGQTNEKLFF TGTGCCAGTCGGGGGCAGACTAATGAAAAACTGTTTTTT
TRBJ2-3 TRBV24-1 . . CATSGSGRDTQYF TGTGCCACCAGTGGTTCGGGGAGAGATACGCAGTATTTT
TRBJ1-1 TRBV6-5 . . CASSYSRQADMNTEAFF TGTGCCAGCAGTTACAGCCGCCAGGCAGATATGAACACTGAAGCTTTCTTT
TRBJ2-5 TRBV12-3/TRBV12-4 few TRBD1 CASSFRDSLQETQCF TGTGCCAGCAGTTTCAGGGACAGCCTCCAAGAGACCCAGTGCTTC
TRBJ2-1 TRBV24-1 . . CATSDPSYNEQFF TGTGCCACCAGTGATCCGTCCTATAATGAGCAGTTCTTC
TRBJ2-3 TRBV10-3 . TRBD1 CAISRDRNTDTQYF TGTGCCATCAGCCGGGACAGGAACACAGATACGCAGTATTTT
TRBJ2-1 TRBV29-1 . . CSVVHIIMYNEQFF TGCAGCGTTGTACATATCATAATGTACAATGAGCAGTTCTTC
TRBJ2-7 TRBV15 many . CATSRDPSPHYEQYF TGTGCCACCAGCAGAGATCCTTCCCCTCATTACGAGCAGTACTTC
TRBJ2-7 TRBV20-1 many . CSARVRISYEQYF TGCAGTGCTAGAGTCCGGATCTCCTACGAGCAGTACTTC
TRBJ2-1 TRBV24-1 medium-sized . CATSGIQGNGYNEQFF TGTGCCACCAGTGGCATACAGGGAAATGGTTACAATGAGCAGTTCTTC
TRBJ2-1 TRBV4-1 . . CASSQNRDAYNEQFF TGCGCCAGCAGCCAAAACCGGGACGCATACAATGAGCAGTTCTTC
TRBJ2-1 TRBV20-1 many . CSAREGPRFNEQFF TGCAGTGCTAGAGAGGGACCTCGCTTCAATGAGCAGTTCTTC
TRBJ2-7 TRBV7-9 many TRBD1 CASSSKLGRGHEQYF TGTGCCAGCAGCTCCAAGTTGGGCAGGGGGCACGAGCAGTACTTC
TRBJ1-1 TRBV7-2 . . CAGSVDRNTEAFF TGTGCCGGCAGCGTCGACAGGAACACTGAAGCTTTCTTT
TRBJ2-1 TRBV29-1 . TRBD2 CSVEGGTFSYNEQFF TGCAGCGTTGAGGGGGGGACCTTCTCCTACAATGAGCAGTTCTTC
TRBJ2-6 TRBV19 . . CASSMGLSGANVLTF TGTGCCAGTAGTATGGGTCTCTCTGGGGCCAACGTCCTGACTTTC
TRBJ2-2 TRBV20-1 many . CSASAGPGELFF TGCAGTGCTAGTGCAGGCCCCGGGGAGCTGTTTTTT
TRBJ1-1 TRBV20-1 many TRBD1 CSARRQGVQAFF TGCAGTGCTAGACGACAGGGTGTTCAAGCTTTCTTT
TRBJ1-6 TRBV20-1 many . CSARRGPSNSPLHF TGCAGTGCTAGAAGAGGGCCGTCCAATTCACCCCTCCACTTT
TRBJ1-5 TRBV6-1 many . CASMTGRGNQPQHF TGTGCCAGCATGACCGGCCGTGGCAATCAGCCCCAGCATTTT
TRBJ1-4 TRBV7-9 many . CASSLAGRDEKLFF TGTGCCAGCAGCTTAGCAGGGAGGGACGAAAAACTGTTTTTT
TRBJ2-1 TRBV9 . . CASSRYPYNEQLF TGTGCCAGCAGCCGATACCCTTACAATGAGCAGCTCTTC
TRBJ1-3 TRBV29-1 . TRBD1 CSVVVQGAGNTIYF TGCAGCGTTGTAGTGCAGGGGGCTGGAAACACCATATATTTT
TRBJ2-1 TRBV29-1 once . CSVGQSQGNEQFF TGCAGCGTTGGACAGTCCCAAGGCAATGAGCAGTTCTTC
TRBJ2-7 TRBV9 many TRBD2 CASLRASGSSPIYEQYF TGTGCCAGCTTGAGGGCTAGCGGGAGCTCCCCAATCTACGAGCAGTACTTC
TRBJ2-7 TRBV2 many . CASSSDSLAYEQYF TGTGCCAGCAGTTCGGACAGCCTTGCCTACGAGCAGTACTTC
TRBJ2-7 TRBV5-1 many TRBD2 CASSRGTSGSRGYEQYF TGCGCCAGCAGCCGGGGGACTAGCGGGAGTAGGGGCTACGAGCAGTACTTC